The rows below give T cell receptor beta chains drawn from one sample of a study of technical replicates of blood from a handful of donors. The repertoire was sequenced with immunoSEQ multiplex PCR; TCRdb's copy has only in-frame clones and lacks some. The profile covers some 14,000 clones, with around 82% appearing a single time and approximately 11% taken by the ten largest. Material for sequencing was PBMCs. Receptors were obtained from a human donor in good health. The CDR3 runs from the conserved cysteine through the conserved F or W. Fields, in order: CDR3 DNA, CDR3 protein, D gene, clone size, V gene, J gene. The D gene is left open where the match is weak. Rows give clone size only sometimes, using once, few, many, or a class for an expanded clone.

CDR3nt: TGTGCCAGCAGTGGAGATTGGAGGGACAGCCGAGACACCGGGGAGCTGTTTTTT; CDR3aa: CASSGDWRDSRDTGELFF; d_gene: NA; abundance: once; v_gene: TRBV27; j_gene: TRBJ2-2
CDR3nt: TGTGCCAGCAGTGATCATTTAGCCGGGAGGGATGAAAAACTGTTTTTT; CDR3aa: CASSDHLAGRDEKLFF; d_gene: NA; abundance: NA; v_gene: TRBV6-1; j_gene: TRBJ1-4
CDR3nt: TGTGCCAGCAGCTCAGGTAGCAATCAGCCCCAGCATTTT; CDR3aa: CASSSGSNQPQHF; d_gene: NA; abundance: NA; v_gene: TRBV7-9; j_gene: TRBJ1-5
CDR3nt: TGCGCCAGCAGCTTGATTGGGGCCCTCGCGAACACCGGGGAGCTGTTTTTT; CDR3aa: CASSLIGALANTGELFF; d_gene: NA; abundance: NA; v_gene: TRBV5-1; j_gene: TRBJ2-2
CDR3nt: TGTGCCTGGAGCGTGTGGGAGGAAGGCTACACCTTC; CDR3aa: CAWSVWEEGYTF; d_gene: NA; abundance: NA; v_gene: TRBV30; j_gene: TRBJ1-2
CDR3nt: TGTGCCAGCAGCACACAGGGGGATCAGCCCCAGCATTTT; CDR3aa: CASSTQGDQPQHF; d_gene: TRBD1; abundance: NA; v_gene: TRBV7-2; j_gene: TRBJ1-5
CDR3nt: TGTGCCATCAGTGATCAGCTCGCGGGAGGCCTGATTAGCACAGATACGCAGTATTTT; CDR3aa: CAISDQLAGGLISTDTQYF; d_gene: TRBD2; abundance: NA; v_gene: TRBV10-3; j_gene: TRBJ2-3
CDR3nt: TGTGCCAGCAGCCAAGAAAGTTGGGGAGGGTTAAACACTGAAGCTTTCTTT; CDR3aa: CASSQESWGGLNTEAFF; d_gene: NA; abundance: NA; v_gene: TRBV4-2; j_gene: TRBJ1-1
CDR3nt: TGTGCCAGCAGCAAAGAGACAACCTACGAGCAGTACTTC; CDR3aa: CASSKETTYEQYF; d_gene: NA; abundance: NA; v_gene: TRBV7-2; j_gene: TRBJ2-7
CDR3nt: TGTGCCAGCAGCCAGGGGGTAACCTACGAGCAGTACTTC; CDR3aa: CASSQGVTYEQYF; d_gene: TRBD1; abundance: NA; v_gene: TRBV6-5; j_gene: TRBJ2-7
CDR3nt: TGTGCCAGTAGTGCTCAGGGAAATCAGCCCCAGCATTTT; CDR3aa: CASSAQGNQPQHF; d_gene: NA; abundance: NA; v_gene: TRBV19; j_gene: TRBJ1-5
CDR3nt: TGTGCCAGCAGTTACTCGATTTCGCAGATTTCCTATGGCTACACCTTC; CDR3aa: CASSYSISQISYGYTF; d_gene: NA; abundance: NA; v_gene: TRBV6-5; j_gene: TRBJ1-2
CDR3nt: TGTGCCTGGAAAAGTCTAGCGGGAGTCTGGGTCGGGGAGCTGTTTTTT; CDR3aa: CAWKSLAGVWVGELFF; d_gene: TRBD2; abundance: few; v_gene: TRBV30; j_gene: TRBJ2-2
CDR3nt: TGTGCCTGGAGCCCCTCCTCGGCTAATGAAAAACTGTTTTTT; CDR3aa: CAWSPSSANEKLFF; d_gene: NA; abundance: NA; v_gene: TRBV30; j_gene: TRBJ1-4
CDR3nt: TGCAGCGTTGAAGTTAATGCGGGAGGGAGCCAAGAGACCCAGTACTTC; CDR3aa: CSVEVNAGGSQETQYF; d_gene: TRBD2; abundance: NA; v_gene: TRBV29-1; j_gene: TRBJ2-5
CDR3nt: TGTGCCAGTAGTCCGGGGACTAGCGGGAGTCAAGAGACCCAGTACTTC; CDR3aa: CASSPGTSGSQETQYF; d_gene: TRBD2; abundance: NA; v_gene: TRBV19; j_gene: TRBJ2-5
CDR3nt: TGCAGCGCTGGGACACCCAAGACACTTAACACTGAAGCTTTCTTT; CDR3aa: CSAGTPKTLNTEAFF; d_gene: NA; abundance: few; v_gene: TRBV29-1; j_gene: TRBJ1-1
CDR3nt: TGCGCCAGCAGCTTGGTAACTGGGGGGGATAGCACAGATACGCAGTATTTT; CDR3aa: CASSLVTGGDSTDTQYF; d_gene: TRBD2; abundance: NA; v_gene: TRBV5-1; j_gene: TRBJ2-3
CDR3nt: TGTGCCAGCAGCTTAACCCGGGTCCCTGAAGCTTTCTTT; CDR3aa: CASSLTRVPEAFF; d_gene: NA; abundance: once; v_gene: TRBV11-2; j_gene: TRBJ1-1
CDR3nt: TGTGCCAGCCAAACTAGCGGAGGACCCTACGAGCAGTACTTC; CDR3aa: CASQTSGGPYEQYF; d_gene: TRBD2; abundance: NA; v_gene: TRBV7-8; j_gene: TRBJ2-7
CDR3nt: TGTGCCAGCAGTGAAAGTAGTTACGAGCAGTACTTC; CDR3aa: CASSESSYEQYF; d_gene: NA; abundance: NA; v_gene: TRBV6-1; j_gene: TRBJ2-7
CDR3nt: TGTGCCTGGACGGAGGTTCACATGAACACTGAAGCTTTCTTT; CDR3aa: CAWTEVHMNTEAFF; d_gene: NA; abundance: NA; v_gene: TRBV30; j_gene: TRBJ1-1
CDR3nt: TGTGCCAGCAGCCAAATGGTGGGACAGGGCTACAATGAGCAGTTCTTC; CDR3aa: CASSQMVGQGYNEQFF; d_gene: TRBD1; abundance: NA; v_gene: TRBV14; j_gene: TRBJ2-1
CDR3nt: TGTGCCATCAGTGAGTCTGGACAGGGTAGTCCCTACGAGCAGTACTTC; CDR3aa: CAISESGQGSPYEQYF; d_gene: TRBD1; abundance: NA; v_gene: TRBV10-3; j_gene: TRBJ2-7
CDR3nt: TGCAGCGTCGGGGCGGGAGCCTACGAGCAGTACTTC; CDR3aa: CSVGAGAYEQYF; d_gene: TRBD2; abundance: NA; v_gene: TRBV29-1; j_gene: TRBJ2-7
CDR3nt: TGTGCCAGCGGGGGGAATCGCCGACAGGGGCGGTCCTCTAGCAATCAGCCCCAGCATTTT; CDR3aa: CASGGNRRQGRSSSNQPQHF; d_gene: TRBD1; abundance: NA; v_gene: TRBV28; j_gene: TRBJ1-5
CDR3nt: TGTGCCAGCAGCAGGACTAGCGACCATCGCTCCTACAATGAGCAGTTCTTC; CDR3aa: CASSRTSDHRSYNEQFF; d_gene: TRBD2; abundance: NA; v_gene: TRBV6-4; j_gene: TRBJ2-1
CDR3nt: TGTGCCAGCAGTCCGGTGAGGAGCACAGATACGCAGTATTTT; CDR3aa: CASSPVRSTDTQYF; d_gene: NA; abundance: NA; v_gene: TRBV6-5; j_gene: TRBJ2-3
CDR3nt: TGCGCCAGCGGGGGACAGGGTGGGACTGAAGCTTTCTTT; CDR3aa: CASGGQGGTEAFF; d_gene: TRBD1; abundance: NA; v_gene: TRBV10-2; j_gene: TRBJ1-1
CDR3nt: TGCGCCAGCAGCTTGGGGGGCTCGACCGGGGAGACCCAGTACTTC; CDR3aa: CASSLGGSTGETQYF; d_gene: NA; abundance: NA; v_gene: TRBV5-1; j_gene: TRBJ2-5
CDR3nt: TGCGCCAGCAGCCCTCAGGGTGGGGATTACAATGAGCAGTTCTTC; CDR3aa: CASSPQGGDYNEQFF; d_gene: NA; abundance: NA; v_gene: TRBV5-1; j_gene: TRBJ2-1
CDR3nt: TGTGCCAGTAGTATGGACGGGAGGGTGTCGGGGGATACGCAGTATTTT; CDR3aa: CASSMDGRVSGDTQYF; d_gene: TRBD2; abundance: NA; v_gene: TRBV19; j_gene: TRBJ2-3
CDR3nt: TGTGCCAGCAGCCAAGACGGAAGGGGTTACGAGCAGTACTTC; CDR3aa: CASSQDGRGYEQYF; d_gene: NA; abundance: NA; v_gene: TRBV14; j_gene: TRBJ2-7
CDR3nt: TGTGCCAGCAGTGACTCGACTAGCGGGAGTTACAATGAGCAGTTCTTC; CDR3aa: CASSDSTSGSYNEQFF; d_gene: TRBD2; abundance: NA; v_gene: TRBV6-4; j_gene: TRBJ2-1
CDR3nt: TGTGCCAGCAGCTTACGGGAGGACGGGGAGCTGTTTTTT; CDR3aa: CASSLREDGELFF; d_gene: TRBD2; abundance: NA; v_gene: TRBV5-4; j_gene: TRBJ2-2
CDR3nt: TGTGCCAGCAGCGTAGGAGGTGGCGAGCAGTACTTC; CDR3aa: CASSVGGGEQYF; d_gene: NA; abundance: once; v_gene: TRBV9; j_gene: TRBJ2-7
CDR3nt: TGTGCCAGCACCCCGGGACTGGGAGAGACCCAGTACTTC; CDR3aa: CASTPGLGETQYF; d_gene: NA; abundance: NA; v_gene: TRBV28; j_gene: TRBJ2-5
CDR3nt: TGTGCCAGCAGCTTATCCCTAGCGGGAGGGGACGAGCAGTACTTC; CDR3aa: CASSLSLAGGDEQYF; d_gene: TRBD2; abundance: NA; v_gene: TRBV5-5; j_gene: TRBJ2-7
CDR3nt: TGTGCCAGCAGCGCGACAGGGGGATTCGGAGGCTACACCTTC; CDR3aa: CASSATGGFGGYTF; d_gene: TRBD1; abundance: NA; v_gene: TRBV2; j_gene: TRBJ1-2
CDR3nt: TGTGCCAGCAGTGAATACCACACAGATACGCAGTATTTT; CDR3aa: CASSEYHTDTQYF; d_gene: NA; abundance: NA; v_gene: TRBV25-1; j_gene: TRBJ2-3
CDR3nt: TGCGCCAGCAGCCAAGCAGTTTCTGCTAGCGGGAGTCGGGTCTACAATGAGCAGTTCTTC; CDR3aa: CASSQAVSASGSRVYNEQFF; d_gene: TRBD2; abundance: NA; v_gene: TRBV4-1; j_gene: TRBJ2-1
CDR3nt: TGTGCCAGCAGCTTAGGACCCAGGACAGGGACCTACGAGCAGTACTTC; CDR3aa: CASSLGPRTGTYEQYF; d_gene: TRBD1; abundance: NA; v_gene: TRBV7-2; j_gene: TRBJ2-7
CDR3nt: TGCGCCAGCAGCTTGGGTTACAGGGCTAGTGGAAACACCATATATTTT; CDR3aa: CASSLGYRASGNTIYF; d_gene: NA; abundance: NA; v_gene: TRBV5-1; j_gene: TRBJ1-3
CDR3nt: TGTGCCAGTAGCCTCGAAGGGGGCTCTGGTGAAAAACTGTTTTTT; CDR3aa: CASSLEGGSGEKLFF; d_gene: TRBD1; abundance: NA; v_gene: TRBV19; j_gene: TRBJ1-4
CDR3nt: TGTGCCAGTACCGAGCTAGCGGGGGCCCGGGAGCAGTACTTC; CDR3aa: CASTELAGAREQYF; d_gene: TRBD2; abundance: NA; v_gene: TRBV19; j_gene: TRBJ2-7
CDR3nt: TGTGCCAGCAGCTTCGGACAGGGGAGCTACGAGCAGTACTTC; CDR3aa: CASSFGQGSYEQYF; d_gene: TRBD1; abundance: NA; v_gene: TRBV7-9; j_gene: TRBJ2-7